The clone carrying this TCR beta chain was recorded once. This entry comes from a study of blood T cell repertoires in COVID-19. Study-wide background: Both acute and convalescent COVID-19 samples were obtained from the United States, Italy and Spain. The analysed material was cDNA or gDNA that came from T cells, B-cell-depleted T cells, or PBMCs.

This CDR3 spans 12 amino acids. Trimming cost V 3 bases and J 10 bases, with 11 bases left between them. Germline loops: CDR1 SGDLS, CDR2 YYNGEE. Per the original data handling: The assay estimated nucleated cells by amplifying reference gene primers. Profiling relied on immunoSEQ multiplex PCR, and the TCRdb table lists in-frame clones only, not all of them. V, J and clone size were drawn from that table, and D and trimming were deduced from the DNA. Altogether tens of thousands of clones are present, just over 90% being singletons, with the ten largest covering roughly 3.9%. Sequenced material: peripheral blood. The chain uses TRBV9 and TRBJ2-1; the D gene is possibly TRBD2 (7 bases). This receptor was identified in a woman aged 50 to 65 in a cohort sampled during active COVID-19. The CDR3 is CASSGGGGEQFF. The CDR3 DNA is TGTGCCAGCAGCGGGGGAGGGGGAGAGCAGTTCTTC.